One sample yielded the 16 T cell receptor beta chains listed below, sequenced in a study of cytomegalovirus exposure and HLA in healthy donors. The PCR ran on 60 Vbeta and 13 Jbeta primers. Assay used: immunoSEQ multiplex PCR; TCRdb lists only in-frame clones, some missing. The sample contains around 250,000 clones, 80% to 95% of which appear only once. What was sequenced was PBMCs. These receptors all stem from a girl aged 2 to 10 in good health and CMV-seronegative.

The CDR3 protein is CASSQLAGVTGELFF. The CDR3 region has the DNA TGTGCCAGCAGCCAACTAGCGGGAGTTACCGGGGAGCTGTTTTTT. The chain couples TRBV7-7 to TRBJ2-2; TRBD2 agrees at 11 bases. This CDR3 region has 15 residues. Germline V gives CDR1 SSHAT, CDR2 FNYEAQ (reference sequence). V trimming: 5 bases; J trimming: 5 bases; junction bases outside the gene matches: 4.

This chain uses TRBV11-3 with TRBJ2-2, with D maybe TRBD2 (5 bases). Trimming pared 2 bases from V and 2 bases from J, leaving 6 bases between. The CDR3 length is 14 residues. Germline V lookup: CDR1 SGHNT, CDR2 YENEEA. This CDR3 reads CASSLSGNTGELFF. Written as DNA, the CDR3 is TGTGCCAGCAGCTTAAGCGGAAACACCGGGGAGCTGTTTTTT.

The chain uses TRBV27 and TRBJ1-2; 9 positions match TRBD1. J was trimmed by 0 bases and V by 7 bases; bases with no gene match: 9. Germline lookup yields CDR1 MNHEY and CDR2 SMNVEV (reference sequence). The CDR3 sequence is 16 residues long. CDR3 residues: CASTPGQGVANYGYTF. The CDR3 DNA reads as TGTGCCAGCACCCCGGGACAGGGTGTAGCTAACTATGGCTACACCTTC.

The chain links TRBV7-9 to TRBJ2-4; 8 bases are a match to TRBD1. Losses at the gene ends were 5 bases for V and 3 bases for J; bases not matched to a gene: 3. This CDR3 has 14 amino acids. Germline lookup yields CDR1 SEHNR and CDR2 FQNEAQ (reference sequence). CDR3 DNA: TGTGCCAGCAGCCTGACAGGGGTCAAAAACATTCAGTACTTC. This sequence encodes CASSLTGVKNIQYF. The full variable domain, its missing parts supplied by reference TRBV7-9 and TRBJ2-4, is DTGVSQNPRHKITKRGQNVTFRCDPISEHNRLYWYRQTLGQGPEFLTYFQNEAQLEKSRLLSDRFSAERPKGSFSTLEIQRTEQGDSAMYLCASSLTGVKNIQYFGAGTRLSVL.

V is TRBV5-4 and J is TRBJ2-1, with 13 positions matching TRBD2. V shed 4 bases, J shed 4 bases, and the junction held 5 bases outside the gene matches. The germline V gene has CDR1 SGHNT and CDR2 YYREEE (reference sequence). The length of the CDR3 is 16 residues. CDR3 coding DNA: TGTGCCAGCAGCCCCTCGGGACTAGCGGGGTACAATGAGCAGTTCTTC. Translated: CASSPSGLAGYNEQFF.

The V gene is TRBV11-2, the J gene TRBJ1-1; 8 nucleotides line up with TRBD1. This CDR3 has 14 amino acids. Germline CDR1 reads SGHAT; CDR2 reads FQNNGV. Germline trimming cut 1 base from V and 10 bases from J; bases unmatched to any gene: 8. The DNA for the CDR3 is TGTGCCAGCAGCTTAGTCTCGGACAGGGTGGGAGCTTTCTTT. Protein sequence: CASSLVSDRVGAFF.

The chain has TRBV5-1 and TRBJ2-1, with 7 bases aligning to TRBD2. The CDR3 is 14 amino acids. J gave up 8 bases and V 5 bases, and 10 bases lay outside the gene matches. CDR1 and CDR2 (germline): SGHRS, YFSETQ. The CDR3 bases are TGCGCCAGCAGACTAACGGGACTAAGCTATGAGCAGTTCTTC. Amino acid sequence: CASRLTGLSYEQFF.

The V call is TRBV5-1, the J call TRBJ1-1, with D maybe TRBD1 (5 bases). Germline V lookup: CDR1 SGHRS, CDR2 YFSETQ. Trimming shortened V by 1 base and J by 5 bases, and 15 bases separated the two germline ends. This CDR3 has 15 amino acids. The CDR3 DNA reads as TGCGCCAGCAGCTTGTGGGCGGTGGGGCCGACTGAAGCTTTCTTT. This translates into CASSLWAVGPTEAFF.

Of note for this clone: This CDR3 is also generated by other DNA sequences in the sample. The chain links TRBV6-6 to TRBJ1-1; D not certain. Between the trimmed V and J ends, which lost 4 bases and 2 bases, there was a span of 8 bases. The germline V gene has CDR1 MNHNY and CDR2 SVGAGI (reference sequence). The CDR3 extends over 13 amino acids. The CDR3 reads CASSLTGNTEAFF. In DNA form, the CDR3 reads TGTGCCAGCAGTTTGACGGGTAACACTGAAGCTTTCTTT.

A single count supports this clone. The sample contains more than one DNA sequence encoding this CDR3. The chain links TRBV5-1 to TRBJ2-1; 8 bases map to TRBD2. Germline assignment: CDR1 SGHRS and CDR2 YFSETQ. V gave up 0 bases and J gave up 2 bases; unmatched junction bases: 1. CDR3 length: 15 amino acids. The CDR3 coding sequence is TGCGCCAGCAGCTTGGGCGGGGGGCCCTACAATGAGCAGTTCTTC. It yields the protein CASSLGGGPYNEQFF.

The chain joins TRBV10-3 to TRBJ1-5; D is possibly TRBD1 (6 bases). This CDR3 region has 16 residues. Trimming took 3 bases from V and 0 from J, leaving 12 bases between them. Germline V gene sequence: CDR1 ENHRY, CDR2 SYGVKD. This chain's CDR3 is CAISDGGIDSNQPQHF. CDR3 nucleotides: TGTGCCATCAGTGATGGGGGCATCGATAGCAATCAGCCCCAGCATTTT.

This clone was detected a few times. The rearrangement uses TRBV6-5 and TRBJ2-5; 7 positions match TRBD2. CDR1 MNHEY and CDR2 SVGAGI come from the germline V gene. The CDR3 covers 14 residues. With V trimmed by 8 bases and J by 5 bases, 11 bases remained unmatched. CDR3 nucleotide sequence: TGTGCCAGCTGGGAGCGGGGTCGCGGGGAGACCCAGTACTTC. Encoded protein: CASWERGRGETQYF.

The chain uses TRBV7-8 and TRBJ2-7; 9 bases fit TRBD2. CDR1 SGHVS and CDR2 FQNEAQ come from the germline V gene. J gave up 2 bases and V 8 bases, and 7 bases lay outside the gene matches. The CDR3 consists of 14 residues. CDR3 amino acids: CASGSGGLTYEQYF. The CDR3, as DNA: TGTGCCAGCGGAAGCGGGGGGCTAACCTACGAGCAGTACTTC.

The chain couples TRBV27 to TRBJ1-1, with D unresolved. This CDR3 is built from 14 residues. CDR1 and CDR2 from the germline V gene are MNHEY and SMNVEV (reference sequence). The V gene lost 7 bases and the J gene lost 0 bases, with 12 bases spanning the gap. CDR3 residues: CASTPRAMNTEAFF. CDR3 DNA sequence: TGTGCCAGCACCCCGAGGGCGATGAACACTGAAGCTTTCTTT.

This sequence joins TRBV14 and TRBJ2-3, with D maybe TRBD1 (5 bases). Germline loops: CDR1 SGHDN, CDR2 FVKESK. V lost 1 base and J 2 bases, leaving 10 bases between the germline ends. CDR3 size: 15 residues. CDR3 in amino acids: CASSQVQGLTDTQYF. The CDR3 DNA reads as TGTGCCAGCAGCCAAGTTCAGGGTCTCACAGATACGCAGTATTTT.

The V call is TRBV15, the J call TRBJ2-7, with a possible D match to TRBD2 (6 bases). The CDR3 contains 13 residues. CDR1 LNHNV and CDR2 YYDKDF come from the germline V gene (reference sequence). V lost 0 bases to trimming and J lost 5 bases, with 8 bases between them. The CDR3: CATSREREDEQYF. DNA for the CDR3: TGTGCCACCAGCAGAGAGAGGGAGGACGAGCAGTACTTC.